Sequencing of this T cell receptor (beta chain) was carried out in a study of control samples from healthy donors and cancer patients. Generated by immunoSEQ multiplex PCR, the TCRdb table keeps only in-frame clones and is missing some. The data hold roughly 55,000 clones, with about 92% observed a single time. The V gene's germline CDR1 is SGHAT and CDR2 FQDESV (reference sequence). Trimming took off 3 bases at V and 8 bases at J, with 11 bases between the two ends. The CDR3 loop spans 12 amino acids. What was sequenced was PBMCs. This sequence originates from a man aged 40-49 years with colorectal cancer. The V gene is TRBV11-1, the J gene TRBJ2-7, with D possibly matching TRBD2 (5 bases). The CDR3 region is CASSFPAGQQYF. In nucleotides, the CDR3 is TGTGCCAGCAGCTTCCCTGCGGGTCAGCAGTACTTC.